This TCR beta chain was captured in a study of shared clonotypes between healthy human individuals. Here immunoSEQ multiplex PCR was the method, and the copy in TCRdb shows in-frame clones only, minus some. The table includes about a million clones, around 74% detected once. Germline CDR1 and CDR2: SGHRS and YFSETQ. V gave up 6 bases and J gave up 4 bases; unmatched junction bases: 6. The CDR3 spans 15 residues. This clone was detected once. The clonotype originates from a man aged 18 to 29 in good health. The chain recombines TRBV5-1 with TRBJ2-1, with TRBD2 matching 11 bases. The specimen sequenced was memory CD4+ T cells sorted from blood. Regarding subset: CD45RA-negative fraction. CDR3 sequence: CASNPGLAVYNEQFF. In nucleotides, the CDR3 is TGCGCCAGCAACCCGGGACTAGCGGTATACAATGAGCAGTTCTTC. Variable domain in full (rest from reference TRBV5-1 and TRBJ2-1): KAGVTQTPRYLIKTRGQQVTLSCSPISGHRSVSWYQQTPGQGLQFLFEYFSETQRNKGNFPGRFSGRQFSNSRSEMNVSTLELGDSALYLCASNPGLAVYNEQFFGPGTRLTVL.